This TCR beta chain was retrieved from a study of cytomegalovirus exposure and HLA in healthy donors. Overall study results and limits: More than 150 TCR beta chains were listed as cytomegalovirus-associated.

Researchers ran the PCR with 60 Vbeta and 13 Jbeta primers. The table came from immunoSEQ multiplex PCR; TCRdb's copy has only in-frame clones and leaves some out. The profile shows 120,000 to 150,000 clones, roughly three quarters of them singletons. Worth noting for this clone: Its antigen is currently unknown.

With V trimmed by 11 bases and J by 8 bases, 22 bases remained unmatched. Per germline, CDR1 LNHDA and CDR2 SQIVND (reference sequence). This CDR3 comprises 16 residues. This chain joins TRBV19 and TRBJ1-2, with 8 nucleotides matching TRBD1. Sequenced input: PBMCs. The receptor was isolated from a man in his late teens or twenties in good health and CMV-seronegative. The CDR3 bases are TGTGCCGTAGGAGGAGGACAGGGCCTCTTGAGGGGAGGCTACACCTTC. Translation: CAVGGGQGLLRGGYTF.